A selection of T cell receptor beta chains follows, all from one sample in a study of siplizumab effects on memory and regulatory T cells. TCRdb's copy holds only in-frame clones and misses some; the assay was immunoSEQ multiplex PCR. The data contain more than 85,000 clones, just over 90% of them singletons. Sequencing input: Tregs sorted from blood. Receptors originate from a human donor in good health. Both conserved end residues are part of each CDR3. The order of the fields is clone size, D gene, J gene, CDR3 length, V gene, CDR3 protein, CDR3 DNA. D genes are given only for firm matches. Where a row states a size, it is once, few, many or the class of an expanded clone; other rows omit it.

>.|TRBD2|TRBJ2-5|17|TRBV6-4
CASSDFKGLANSETQYF
TGTGCCAGCAGTGACTTCAAAGGACTAGCGAATTCAGAGACCCAGTACTTC
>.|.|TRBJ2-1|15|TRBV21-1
CASSKVCGSPNEQFF
TGTGCCAGCAGCAAAGTCTGCGGGAGCCCAAATGAGCAGTTCTTC
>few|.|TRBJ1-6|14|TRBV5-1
CASSLGDSGSPLHF
TGCGCCAGCAGCTTAGGAGACTCCGGTTCACCCCTCCACTTT
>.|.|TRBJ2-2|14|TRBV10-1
CASSESPNTGELFF
TGCGCCAGCAGTGAATCACCAAACACCGGGGAGCTGTTTTTT
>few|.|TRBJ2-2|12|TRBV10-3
CAIRLGGGELFF
TGTGCCATCAGGCTAGGGGGCGGGGAGCTGTTTTTT
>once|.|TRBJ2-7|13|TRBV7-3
CASSTFQGVEQYF
TGTGCCAGCAGCACGTTCCAGGGTGTCGAGCAGTACTTC
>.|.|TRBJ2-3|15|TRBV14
CASSLRGPYTDTQYF
TGTGCCAGCAGCCTTCGGGGACCCTACACAGATACGCAGTATTTT
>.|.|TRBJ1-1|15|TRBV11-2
CASSPGGQQYTEAFF
TGTGCCAGCAGCCCCGGCGGCCAGCAGTACACTGAAGCTTTCTTT
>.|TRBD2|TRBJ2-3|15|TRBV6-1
CATTMTSGSTDTQYF
TGTGCCACCACCATGACTAGCGGGAGCACAGATACGCAGTATTTT
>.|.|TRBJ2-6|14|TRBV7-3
CASSLSSGANVLTF
TGTGCCAGCAGCTTATCGTCCGGGGCCAACGTCCTGACTTTC
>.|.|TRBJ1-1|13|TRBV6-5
CASTEWGNTEAFF
TGTGCCAGCACCGAGTGGGGGAACACTGAAGCTTTCTTT